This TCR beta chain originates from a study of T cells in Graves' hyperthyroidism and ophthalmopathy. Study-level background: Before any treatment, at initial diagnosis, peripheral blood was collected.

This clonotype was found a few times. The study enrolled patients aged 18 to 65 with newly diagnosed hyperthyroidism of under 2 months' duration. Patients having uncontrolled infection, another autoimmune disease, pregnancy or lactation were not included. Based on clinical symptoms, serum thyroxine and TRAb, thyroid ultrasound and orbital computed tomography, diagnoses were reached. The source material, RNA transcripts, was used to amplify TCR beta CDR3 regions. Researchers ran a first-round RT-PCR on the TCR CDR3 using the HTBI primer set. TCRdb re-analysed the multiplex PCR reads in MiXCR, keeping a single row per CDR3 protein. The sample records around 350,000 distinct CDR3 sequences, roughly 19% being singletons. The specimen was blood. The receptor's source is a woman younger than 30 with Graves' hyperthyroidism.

In nucleotides, the CDR3 is TGTGCCAGCGGACTCCGGGACAGGGGAAAACTGTTTTTT. This codes for CASGLRDRGKLFF. The chain uses TRBV6-1 and TRBJ1-4, with 10 bases matching TRBD1. The CDR3 loop spans 13 amino acids. Germline trimming cut 8 bases from V and 10 bases from J; bases unmatched to any gene: 7. Germline assignment: CDR1 MNHNS and CDR2 SASEGT.